Here is one T cell receptor (beta chain) with its context. Its antigen is not known. Stated treatment: approximately 9-day PBMC culture with coronavirus spike peptide pools or control peptides (ViraFEST assay). After expanding antigen-specific T cells with peptide pools, ViraFEST sequenced their TCRs. Sequenced with the Oncomine TCR Beta short-read assay was DNA taken from cultured CD4+ T cells. One entry per CDR3 protein results from TCRdb running MiXCR on the PCR reads. The data hold around 20,000 distinct CDR3 sequences, with 40% to 50% observed a single time. This sample was included in a study of vaccination and CD4 T cells after COVID-19. Whole-study results and caveats: Median SARS-CoV-2-reactive clonotypes rose from about 22 to 38, not significantly.

CDR1 and CDR2 from the germline V gene are MNHEY and SVGEGT. This CDR3 region has 15 residues. The V and J ends lost 5 bases and 1 base, in that order; junction bases with no gene match: 4. This specimen consisted of CD4+ T cells from blood, cultured in vitro, obtained before SARS-CoV-2 vaccination. This clonotype originated in a human donor who had recovered from COVID-19. The chain employs TRBV6-2 or TRBV6-3 and TRBJ2-1, with TRBD2 identical over 8 bases. The CDR3 loop is CASSVTSASYNEQFF. CDR3 DNA sequence: TGTGCCAGCAGTGTGACTAGCGCTTCCTACAATGAGCAGTTCTTC.